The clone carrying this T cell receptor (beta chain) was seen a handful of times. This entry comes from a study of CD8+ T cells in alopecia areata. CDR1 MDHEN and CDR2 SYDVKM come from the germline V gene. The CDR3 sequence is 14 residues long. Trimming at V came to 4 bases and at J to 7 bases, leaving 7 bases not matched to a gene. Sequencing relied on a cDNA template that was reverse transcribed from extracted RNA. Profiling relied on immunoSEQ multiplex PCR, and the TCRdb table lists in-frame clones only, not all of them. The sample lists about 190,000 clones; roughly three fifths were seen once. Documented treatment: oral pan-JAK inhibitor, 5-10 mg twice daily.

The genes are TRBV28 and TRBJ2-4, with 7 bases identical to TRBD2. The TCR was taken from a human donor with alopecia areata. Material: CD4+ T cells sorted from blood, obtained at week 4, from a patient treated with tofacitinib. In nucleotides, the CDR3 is TGTGCCAGCAGTTCAACAAGGGGAGGGAACATTCAGTACTTC. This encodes CASSSTRGGNIQYF.